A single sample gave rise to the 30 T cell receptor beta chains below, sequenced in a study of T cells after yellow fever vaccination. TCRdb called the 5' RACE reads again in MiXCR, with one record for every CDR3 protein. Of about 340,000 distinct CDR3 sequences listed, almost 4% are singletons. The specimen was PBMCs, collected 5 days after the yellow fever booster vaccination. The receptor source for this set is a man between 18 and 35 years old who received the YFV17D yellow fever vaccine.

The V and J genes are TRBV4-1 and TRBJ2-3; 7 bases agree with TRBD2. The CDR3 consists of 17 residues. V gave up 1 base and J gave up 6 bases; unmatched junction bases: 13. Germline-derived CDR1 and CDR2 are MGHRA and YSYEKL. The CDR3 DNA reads TGCGCCAGCAGCCAAGTAGTCCTGGGGGGGGTCCGCGATACGCAGTATTTT. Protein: CASSQVVLGGVRDTQYF.

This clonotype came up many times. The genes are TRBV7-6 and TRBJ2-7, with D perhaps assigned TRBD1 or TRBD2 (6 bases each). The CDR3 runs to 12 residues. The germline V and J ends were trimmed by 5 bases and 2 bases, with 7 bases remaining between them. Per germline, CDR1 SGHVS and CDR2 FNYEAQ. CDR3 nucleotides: TGTGCCAGCAGCCGGGGGCCCTACGAGCAGTACTTC. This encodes CASSRGPYEQYF.

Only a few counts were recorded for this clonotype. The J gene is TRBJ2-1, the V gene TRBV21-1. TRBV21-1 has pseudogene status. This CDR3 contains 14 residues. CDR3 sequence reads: CASSKRVPRDEQFF. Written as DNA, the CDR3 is TGTGCCAGCAGCAAGCGGGTGCCTAGGGATGAGCAGTTCTTC.

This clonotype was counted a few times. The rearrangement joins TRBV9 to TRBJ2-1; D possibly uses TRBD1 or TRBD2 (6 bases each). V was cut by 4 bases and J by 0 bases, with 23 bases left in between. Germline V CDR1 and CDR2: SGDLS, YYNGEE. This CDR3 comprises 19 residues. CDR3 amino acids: CASSIRTGAASSSYNEQFF. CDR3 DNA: TGTGCCAGCAGCATCCGAACGGGGGCCGCGTCAAGCTCCTACAATGAGCAGTTCTTC.

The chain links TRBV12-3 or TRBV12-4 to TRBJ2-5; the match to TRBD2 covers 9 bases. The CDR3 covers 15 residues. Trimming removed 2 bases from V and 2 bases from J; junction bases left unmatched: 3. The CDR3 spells CASSLYTSGQETQYF. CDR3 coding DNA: TGTGCCAGCAGTTTATATACTAGCGGGCAAGAGACCCAGTACTTC.

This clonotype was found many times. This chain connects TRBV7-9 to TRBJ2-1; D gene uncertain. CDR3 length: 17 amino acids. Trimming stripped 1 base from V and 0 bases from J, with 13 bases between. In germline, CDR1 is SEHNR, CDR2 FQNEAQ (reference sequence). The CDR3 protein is CASSLEAAGSSYNEQFF. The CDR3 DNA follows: TGTGCCAGCAGCTTAGAGGCAGCCGGTAGCTCCTACAATGAGCAGTTCTTC.

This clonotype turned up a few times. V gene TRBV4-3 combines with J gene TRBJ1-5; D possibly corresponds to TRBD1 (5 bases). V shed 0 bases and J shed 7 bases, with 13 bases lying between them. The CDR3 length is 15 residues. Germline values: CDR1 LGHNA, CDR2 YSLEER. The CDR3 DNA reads TGCGCCAGCAGCCAAGATTCAGGGTTCGGACAGCCCCAGCATTTT. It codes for CASSQDSGFGQPQHF.

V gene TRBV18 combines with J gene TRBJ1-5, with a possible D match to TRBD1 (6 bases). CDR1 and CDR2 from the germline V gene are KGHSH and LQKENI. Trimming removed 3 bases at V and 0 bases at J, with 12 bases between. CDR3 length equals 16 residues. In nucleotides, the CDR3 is TGTGCCAGCTCACCTCAACAGGGAAATAGCAATCAGCCCCAGCATTTT. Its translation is CASSPQQGNSNQPQHF.

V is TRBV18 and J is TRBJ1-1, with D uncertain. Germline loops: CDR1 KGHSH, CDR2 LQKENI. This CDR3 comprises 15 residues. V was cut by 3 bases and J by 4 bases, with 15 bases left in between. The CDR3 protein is CASSPRERAGTEAFF. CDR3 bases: TGTGCCAGCTCACCCCGAGAGAGGGCCGGCACTGAAGCTTTCTTT.

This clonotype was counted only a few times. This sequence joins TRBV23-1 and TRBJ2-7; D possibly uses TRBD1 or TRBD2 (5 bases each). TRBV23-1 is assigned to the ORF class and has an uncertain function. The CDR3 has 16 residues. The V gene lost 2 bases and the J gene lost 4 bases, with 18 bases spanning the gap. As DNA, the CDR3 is TGCGCCAGCAGTCAAGTGGGGCCCCGGGGATCGTACGAGCAGTACGTC. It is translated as CASSQVGPRGSYEQYV.

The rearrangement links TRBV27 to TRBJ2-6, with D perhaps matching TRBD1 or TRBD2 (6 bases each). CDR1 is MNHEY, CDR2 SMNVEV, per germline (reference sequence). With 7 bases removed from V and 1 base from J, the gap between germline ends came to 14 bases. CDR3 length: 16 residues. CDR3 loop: CASTATGRSGANVLTF. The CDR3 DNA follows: TGTGCCAGCACCGCCACAGGGAGGTCTGGGGCCAACGTCCTGACTTTC. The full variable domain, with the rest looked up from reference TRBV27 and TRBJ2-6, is EAQVTQNPRYLITVTGKKLTVTCSQNMNHEYMSWYRQDPGLGLRQIYYSMNVEVTDKGDVPEGYKVSRKEKRNFPLILESPSPNQTSLYFCASTATGRSGANVLTFGAGSRLTVL.

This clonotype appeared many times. The CDR3 DNA sequence: TGCGCCAGCAGCTTTGTTCAGGGGAACACTGAAGCTTTCTTT. This codes for CASSFVQGNTEAFF. The V gene is TRBV5-1, the J gene TRBJ1-1; D might be TRBD1 (5 bases). V was clipped by 2 bases and J by 1 base, with 9 bases between them. Germline CDR1 is SGHRS and CDR2 is YFSETQ. The CDR3 consists of 14 residues.

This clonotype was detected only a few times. The CDR3 is CASSSRLAGGVEQFF. CDR3 nucleotides: TGCGCCAGCAGCTCCCGACTAGCGGGGGGCGTTGAGCAGTTCTTC. This chain joins TRBV4-1 and TRBJ2-1; 13 bases align to TRBD2. In germline, CDR1 is MGHRA, CDR2 YSYEKL. Trimming took 5 bases from V and 9 from J; bases not matched to a gene: 7. The CDR3 is made up of 15 amino acids.

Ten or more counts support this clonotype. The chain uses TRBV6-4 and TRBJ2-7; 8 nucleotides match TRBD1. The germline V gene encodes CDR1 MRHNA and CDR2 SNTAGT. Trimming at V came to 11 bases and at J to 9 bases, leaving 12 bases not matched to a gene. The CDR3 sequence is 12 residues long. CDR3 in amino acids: CAPKDRAKRQYV. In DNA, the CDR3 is TGTGCCCCCAAGGACAGGGCGAAGAGGCAGTACGTC.

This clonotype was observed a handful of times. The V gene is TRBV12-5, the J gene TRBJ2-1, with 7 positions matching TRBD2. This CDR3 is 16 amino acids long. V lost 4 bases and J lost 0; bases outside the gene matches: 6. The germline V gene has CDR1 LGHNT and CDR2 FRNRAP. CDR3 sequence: CASGSQAGYSYNEQFF. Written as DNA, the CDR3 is TGTGCTAGTGGTTCACAAGCGGGGTACTCCTACAATGAGCAGTTCTTC.

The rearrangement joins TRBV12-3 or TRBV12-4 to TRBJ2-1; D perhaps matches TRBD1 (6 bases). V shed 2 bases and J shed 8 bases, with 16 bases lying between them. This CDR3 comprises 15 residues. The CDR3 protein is CASSLFQGPADEQFF. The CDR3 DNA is TGTGCCAGCAGTTTATTCCAGGGGCCGGCCGATGAGCAGTTCTTC.

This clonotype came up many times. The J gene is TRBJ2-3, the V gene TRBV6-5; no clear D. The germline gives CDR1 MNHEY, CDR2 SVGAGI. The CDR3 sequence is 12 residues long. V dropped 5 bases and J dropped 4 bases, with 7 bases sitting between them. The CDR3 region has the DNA TGTGCCAGCAGTCCTACAGCAGATACGCAGTATTTT. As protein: CASSPTADTQYF.

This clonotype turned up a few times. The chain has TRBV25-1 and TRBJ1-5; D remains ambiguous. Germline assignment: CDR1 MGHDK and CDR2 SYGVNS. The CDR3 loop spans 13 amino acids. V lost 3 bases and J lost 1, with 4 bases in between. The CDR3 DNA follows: TGTGCCAGCAGTGAGGCGAGCAATCAGCCCCAGCATTTT. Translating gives CASSEASNQPQHF.

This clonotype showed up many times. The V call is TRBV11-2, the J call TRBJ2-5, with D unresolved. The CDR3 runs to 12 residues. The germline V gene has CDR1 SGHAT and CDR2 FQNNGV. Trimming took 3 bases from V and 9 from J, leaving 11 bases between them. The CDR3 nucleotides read TGTGCCAGCAGCTTCATCAGTTCGGCCCAGTACTTC. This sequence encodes CASSFISSAQYF.

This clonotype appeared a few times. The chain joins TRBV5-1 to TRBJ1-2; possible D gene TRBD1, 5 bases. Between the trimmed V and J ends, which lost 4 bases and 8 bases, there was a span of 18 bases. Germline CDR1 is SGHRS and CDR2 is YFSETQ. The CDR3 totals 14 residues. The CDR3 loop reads CASSGQTGVEGYTF. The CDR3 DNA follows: TGCGCCAGCAGCGGCCAGACGGGGGTGGAGGGCTACACCTTC.

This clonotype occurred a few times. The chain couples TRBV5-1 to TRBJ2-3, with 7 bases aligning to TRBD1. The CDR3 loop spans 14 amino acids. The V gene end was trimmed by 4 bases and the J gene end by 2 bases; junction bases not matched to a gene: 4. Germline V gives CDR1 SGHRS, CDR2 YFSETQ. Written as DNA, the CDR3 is TGCGCCAGCAGCCAGGGGACAGCCACAGATACGCAGTATTTT. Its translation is CASSQGTATDTQYF.

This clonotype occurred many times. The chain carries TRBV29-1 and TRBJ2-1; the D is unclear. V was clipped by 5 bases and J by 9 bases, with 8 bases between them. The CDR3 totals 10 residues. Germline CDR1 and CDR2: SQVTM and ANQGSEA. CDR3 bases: TGCAGCGTTTCCAGATTTGAGCAGTTCTTC. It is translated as CSVSRFEQFF.

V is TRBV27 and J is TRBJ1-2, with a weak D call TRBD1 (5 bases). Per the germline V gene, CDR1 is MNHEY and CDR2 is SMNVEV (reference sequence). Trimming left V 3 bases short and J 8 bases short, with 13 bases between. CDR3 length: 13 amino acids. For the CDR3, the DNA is TGTGCCAGCAGTTTGAAAGGGGTGGGGGGCTACACCTTC. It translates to CASSLKGVGGYTF.

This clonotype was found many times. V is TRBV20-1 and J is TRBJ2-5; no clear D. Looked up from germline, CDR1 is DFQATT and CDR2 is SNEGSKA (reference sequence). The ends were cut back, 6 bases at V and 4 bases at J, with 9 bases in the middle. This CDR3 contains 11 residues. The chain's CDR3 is CSAPWGETQYF. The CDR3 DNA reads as TGCAGTGCCCCGTGGGGAGAGACCCAGTACTTC.

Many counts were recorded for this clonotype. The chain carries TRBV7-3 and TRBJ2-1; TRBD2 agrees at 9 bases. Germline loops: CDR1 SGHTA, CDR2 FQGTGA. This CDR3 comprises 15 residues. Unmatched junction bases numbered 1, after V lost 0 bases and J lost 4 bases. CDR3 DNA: TGTGCCAGCAGCTTAACTAGCGGGGGTTACAATGAGCAGTTCTTC. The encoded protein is CASSLTSGGYNEQFF.

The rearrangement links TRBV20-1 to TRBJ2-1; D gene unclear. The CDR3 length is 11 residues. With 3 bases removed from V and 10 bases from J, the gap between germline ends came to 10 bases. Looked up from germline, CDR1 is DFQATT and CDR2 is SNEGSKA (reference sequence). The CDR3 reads CSASGLGEQFF. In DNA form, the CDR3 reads TGCAGTGCTAGCGGGTTAGGAGAGCAGTTCTTC.

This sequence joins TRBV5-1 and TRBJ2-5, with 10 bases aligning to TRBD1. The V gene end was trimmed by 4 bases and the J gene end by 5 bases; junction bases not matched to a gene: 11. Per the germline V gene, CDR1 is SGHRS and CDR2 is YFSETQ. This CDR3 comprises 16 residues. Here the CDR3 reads CASSHNPGTGVETQYF. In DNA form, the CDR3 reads TGCGCCAGCAGCCACAACCCCGGGACAGGGGTTGAGACCCAGTACTTC.

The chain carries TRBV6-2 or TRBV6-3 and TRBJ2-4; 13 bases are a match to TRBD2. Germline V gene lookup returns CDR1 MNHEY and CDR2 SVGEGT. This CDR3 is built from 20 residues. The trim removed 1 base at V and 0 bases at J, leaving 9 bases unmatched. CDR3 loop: CASSYWRTSGGQLAKNIQYF. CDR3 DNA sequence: TGTGCCAGCAGTTACTGGAGGACTAGCGGGGGTCAACTAGCCAAAAACATTCAGTACTTC.

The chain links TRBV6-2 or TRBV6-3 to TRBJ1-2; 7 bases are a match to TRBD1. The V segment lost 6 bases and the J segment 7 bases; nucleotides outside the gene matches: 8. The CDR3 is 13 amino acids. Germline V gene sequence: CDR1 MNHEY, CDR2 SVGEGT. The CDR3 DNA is TGTGCCAGCAGCCGGGACAGTGAGCGTGGCTACACCTTC. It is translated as CASSRDSERGYTF.

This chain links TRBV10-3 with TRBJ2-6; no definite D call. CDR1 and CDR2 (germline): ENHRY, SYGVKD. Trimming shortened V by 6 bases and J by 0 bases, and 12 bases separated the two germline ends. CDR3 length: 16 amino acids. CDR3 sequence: CAISVEGYSGANVLTF. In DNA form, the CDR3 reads TGTGCCATCAGCGTCGAAGGGTACTCTGGGGCCAACGTCCTGACTTTC.